The next 18 T cell receptor beta chains were all read from a single sample in a study of neurological immune-mediated disorders. TCRdb processed the 5' RACE reads anew with MiXCR; each CDR3 protein has one entry. The table records over 65,000 distinct CDR3 sequences, 2% to 3% of them present only once. The sample comprised PBMCs. The receptors come from a woman in her twenties or thirties with multiple sclerosis.

In its sample, this clonotype was seen many times. The chain couples TRBV20-1 to TRBJ1-2; TRBD1 is a possible D gene (6 bases). This CDR3 comprises 18 residues. The germline CDR1 and CDR2 sequences are DFQATT and SNEGSKA (reference sequence). The germline V and J ends were trimmed by 0 bases and 2 bases, with 22 bases remaining between them. In DNA, the CDR3 is TGCAGTGCTAGAGACTTAAAGCGGGCTTCGCAGGGGAACTATGGCTACACCTTC. Protein sequence: CSARDLKRASQGNYGYTF.

This clonotype was detected many times. The gene calls are TRBV20-1 and TRBJ1-1, with 9 nucleotides matching TRBD1. The CDR3 sequence is 15 residues long. Unmatched junction bases numbered 14, after V lost 5 bases and J lost 7 bases. Germline assignment: CDR1 DFQATT and CDR2 SNEGSKA (reference sequence). In DNA, the CDR3 is TGCAGTGCTTCCCACCGGGACAGGGTTGACCTTGAAGCTTTCTTT. This codes for CSASHRDRVDLEAFF.

This clonotype was recorded at least ten times. The chain has TRBV7-6 and TRBJ2-2; 11 positions match TRBD1. The germline V gene has CDR1 SGHVS and CDR2 FNYEAQ. V lost 1 base, J lost 6 bases, and 4 bases stayed unmatched. This CDR3 is 16 amino acids long. The CDR3 bases are TGTGCCAGCAGCTTAGGGACAGGGGGCGTCGCCGGGGAGCTGTTTTTT. Residues: CASSLGTGGVAGELFF. Filled out from reference TRBV7-6 and TRBJ2-2, the complete variable domain reads GAGVSQSPRYKVTKRGQDVALRCDPISGHVSLYWYRQALGQGPEFLTYFNYEAQQDKSGLPNDRFSAERPEGSISTLTIQRTEQRDSAMYRCASSLGTGGVAGELFFGEGSRLTVL.

This clonotype was seen a handful of times. A junction boundary mismatches the germline segment, possibly from a read error. The V call is TRBV12-3 or TRBV12-4, the J call TRBJ1-1; D is perhaps TRBD1 (6 bases). The CDR3 loop spans 12 amino acids. CDR3 coding DNA: TGTGACAGCGCTACCCAGGGGATTGAAGCTTTCTTT. This sequence encodes CDSATQGIEAFF.

This clonotype came up many times. This rearrangement joins TRBV5-1 to TRBJ2-2; TRBD1 is a possible D gene (6 bases). The CDR3 totals 15 residues. Germline V CDR1 and CDR2: SGHRS, YFSETQ. V lost 4 bases and J 0 bases, leaving 10 bases between the germline ends. The CDR3 sequence is CASSRGQTNTGELFF. The DNA of the CDR3 is TGCGCCAGCAGCAGAGGACAGACGAACACCGGGGAGCTGTTTTTT.

This clonotype has at least ten counts. The chain employs TRBV20-1 and TRBJ2-5; the D is unclear. Germline-derived CDR1 and CDR2 are DFQATT and SNEGSKA (reference sequence). This CDR3 has 12 amino acids. Trimming took off 4 bases at V and 0 bases at J, with 6 bases between the two ends. The CDR3, as DNA: TGCAGTGCTAATGAAAACCAAGAGACCCAGTACTTC. This codes for CSANENQETQYF.

At least ten counts were recorded for this clonotype. The chain recombines TRBV5-1 with TRBJ2-1, with 8 bases identical to TRBD2. V shed 0 bases, J shed 1 base, and the junction held 12 bases outside the gene matches. The CDR3 extends over 19 amino acids. Germline values: CDR1 SGHRS, CDR2 YFSETQ. The DNA of the CDR3 is TGCGCCAGCAGCTTGGCAGGGAGGTCGAGCGGGAGTTCCTACAATGAGCAGTTCTTC. It encodes CASSLAGRSSGSSYNEQFF. Filled out from reference TRBV5-1 and TRBJ2-1, the complete variable domain reads KAGVTQTPRYLIKTRGQQVTLSCSPISGHRSVSWYQQTPGQGLQFLFEYFSETQRNKGNFPGRFSGRQFSNSRSEMNVSTLELGDSALYLCASSLAGRSSGSSYNEQFFGPGTRLTVL.

This clonotype has at least ten counts. The CDR3 DNA sequence: TGCAGCGTAAAACTAGCGGGAGGCTCCTACGAGCAGTACTTC. Its translation: CSVKLAGGSYEQYF. The V gene is TRBV29-1, the J gene TRBJ2-7, with TRBD2 matching over 12 bases. Per germline, CDR1 SQVTM and CDR2 ANQGSEA. J lost 0 bases, V lost 6 bases, and 3 bases had no gene match. The CDR3 runs to 14 residues.

This clonotype was observed at least ten times. The V and J genes are TRBV6-5 and TRBJ2-2, with 7 bases identical to TRBD1. J gave up 5 bases and V 8 bases, and 11 bases lay outside the gene matches. The germline V gene encodes CDR1 MNHEY and CDR2 SVGAGI. This CDR3 contains 15 residues. CDR3 coding DNA: TGTGCCAGCCATCCACAGGGGAGAGGGACCGGGGAGCTGTTTTTT. The encoded protein is CASHPQGRGTGELFF.

Many counts were recorded for this clonotype. This chain links TRBV7-2 with TRBJ1-5; no clear D gene. The CDR3 totals 13 residues. Trimming removed 7 bases at V and 3 bases at J, with 10 bases between. The germline V gene has CDR1 SGHTA and CDR2 FQGNSA. The CDR3 DNA reads TGTGCCAGCACAAGAATGGCCAATCAGCCCCAGCATTTT. Translation gives CASTRMANQPQHF.

At least ten counts were recorded for this clonotype. This chain uses TRBV29-1 with TRBJ2-7; no clear D. This CDR3 contains 13 residues. The germline gives CDR1 SQVTM, CDR2 ANQGSEA. Trimming left V 5 bases short and J 0 bases short, with 11 bases between. In nucleotides, the CDR3 is TGCAGCGTTCGTGCAGAGAACTCCTACGAGCAGTACTTC. It encodes CSVRAENSYEQYF.

This clonotype was seen many times. The chain employs TRBV20-1 and TRBJ2-7, with TRBD1 matching over 9 bases. CDR3 length equals 14 residues. The junction had 7 bases not matched to a gene; V was cut back by 2 bases and J by 5 bases. Germline loops: CDR1 DFQATT, CDR2 SNEGSKA (reference sequence). The CDR3 here is CSARRDREVDEQYF. CDR3 nucleotides: TGCAGTGCTAGAAGGGACAGGGAGGTTGACGAGCAGTACTTC.

On this clonotype itself: Mismatch with germline at one junction end may stem from a read error. The rearrangement uses TRBV28 and TRBJ1-5; the D gene is possibly TRBD1 (5 bases). Looked up from germline, CDR1 is MDHEN and CDR2 is SYDVKM. The CDR3 spans 16 residues. The CDR3 coding sequence is TGTGCCAGCAGTTTCCCAGGGTTTTTGGGAGATAAGACCCAGAATTTT. Translation: CASSFPGFLGDKTQNF.

Many counts were recorded for this clonotype. The chain recombines TRBV12-3 or TRBV12-4 with TRBJ2-1; D may match TRBD1 or TRBD2 (5 bases each). Trimming removed 7 bases from V and 6 bases from J, with 28 bases in between. The CDR3 extends over 18 amino acids. The CDR3 region is CASTPTSQGSGPSNEQFF. The DNA for the CDR3 is TGTGCCAGCACCCCTACCTCGCAGGGATCGGGACCAAGCAATGAGCAGTTCTTC.

This clonotype has ten or more counts. V usage is TRBV27 and J usage is TRBJ2-3, with D hard to call. V gave up 3 bases and J gave up 1 base, with 11 bases separating them. The CDR3 sequence is 15 residues long. CDR1 is MNHEY and CDR2 is SMNVEV in the germline V gene (reference sequence). In DNA form, the CDR3 reads TGTGCCAGCAGTTTCTACGGATTAGGCACAGATACGCAGTATTTT. As protein: CASSFYGLGTDTQYF.

This clonotype showed up many times. The chain uses TRBV3-1 and TRBJ2-2; TRBD2 matches 9 bases. V lost 7 bases and J lost 6; bases outside the gene matches: 9. Germline assignment: CDR1 LGHDT and CDR2 YNNKEL (reference sequence). The CDR3 is 15 residues long. The CDR3 DNA follows: TGTGCCAGCACCGGACTAGCGAGAGGAGCCGGGGAGCTGTTTTTT. The encoded protein is CASTGLARGAGELFF. Full variable domain (missing parts from reference TRBV3-1 and TRBJ2-2): DTAVSQTPKYLVTQMGNDKSIKCEQNLGHDTMYWYKQDSKKFLKIMFSYNNKELIINETVPNRFSPKSPDKAHLNLHINSLELGDSAVYFCASTGLARGAGELFFGEGSRLTVL.

There are many counts of this clonotype. V gene TRBV2 combines with J gene TRBJ2-1; 8 bases line up with TRBD2. J was trimmed by 0 bases and V by 8 bases; bases with no gene match: 3. This CDR3 is built from 14 residues. Germline V gene lookup returns CDR1 SNHLY and CDR2 FYNNEI. CDR3 sequence reads: CASAGTSSYNEQFF. The CDR3 DNA is TGTGCCAGCGCCGGGACTAGCTCCTACAATGAGCAGTTCTTC.

This clonotype has ten or more counts. This chain uses TRBV9 with TRBJ2-1; TRBD2 is a possible D gene (5 bases). The V gene's germline CDR1 is SGDLS and CDR2 YYNGEE. The CDR3 spans 15 residues. V lost 4 bases, J lost 1 base, and 12 bases lay in between. In DNA, the CDR3 is TGTGCCAGCAGCCCTAGCCTACTGTCCTACAATGAGCAGTTCTTC. Its protein product is CASSPSLLSYNEQFF.